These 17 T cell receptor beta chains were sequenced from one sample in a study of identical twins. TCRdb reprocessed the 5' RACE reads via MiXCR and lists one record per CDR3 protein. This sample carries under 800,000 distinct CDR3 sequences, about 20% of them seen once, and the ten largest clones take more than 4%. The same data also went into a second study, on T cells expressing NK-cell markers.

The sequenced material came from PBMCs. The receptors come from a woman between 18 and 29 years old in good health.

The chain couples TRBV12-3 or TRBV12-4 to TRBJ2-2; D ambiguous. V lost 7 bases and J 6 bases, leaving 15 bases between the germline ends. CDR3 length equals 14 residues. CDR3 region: CASTIYQSSGELFF. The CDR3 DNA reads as TGTGCCAGCACCATATACCAGTCTTCCGGGGAGCTGTTTTTT.

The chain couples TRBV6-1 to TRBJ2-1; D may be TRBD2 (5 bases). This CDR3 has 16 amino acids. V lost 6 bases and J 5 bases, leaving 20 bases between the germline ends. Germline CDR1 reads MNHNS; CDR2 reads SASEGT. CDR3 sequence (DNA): TGTGCCAGCAGCAATACCCGGGGTGGGTCCCACAATGAGCAGTTCTTC. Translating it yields CASSNTRGGSHNEQFF.

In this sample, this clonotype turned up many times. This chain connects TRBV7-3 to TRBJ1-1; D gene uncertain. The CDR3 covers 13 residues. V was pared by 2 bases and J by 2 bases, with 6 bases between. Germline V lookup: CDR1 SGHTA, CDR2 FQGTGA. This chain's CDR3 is CASSLQPNTEAFF. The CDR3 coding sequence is TGTGCCAGCAGCTTACAGCCTAACACTGAAGCTTTCTTT.

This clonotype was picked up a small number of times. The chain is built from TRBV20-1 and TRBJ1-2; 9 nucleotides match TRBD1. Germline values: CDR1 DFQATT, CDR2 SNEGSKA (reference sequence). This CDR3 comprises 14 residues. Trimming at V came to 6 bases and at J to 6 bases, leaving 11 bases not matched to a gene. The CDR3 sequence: CSASRDRETDGYTF. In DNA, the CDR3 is TGCAGTGCATCACGGGACAGGGAGACGGATGGCTACACCTTC.

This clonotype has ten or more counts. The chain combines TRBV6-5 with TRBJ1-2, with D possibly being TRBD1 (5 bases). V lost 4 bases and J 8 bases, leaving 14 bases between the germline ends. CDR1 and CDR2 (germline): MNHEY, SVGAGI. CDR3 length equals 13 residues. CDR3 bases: TGTGCCAGCAGTTGGGGCCCAGGTTTCGGCTACACCTTC. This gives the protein CASSWGPGFGYTF.

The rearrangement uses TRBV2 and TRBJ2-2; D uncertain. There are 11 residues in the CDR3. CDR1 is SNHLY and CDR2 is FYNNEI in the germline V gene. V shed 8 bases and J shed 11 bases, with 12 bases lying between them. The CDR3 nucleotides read TGTGCCAGCTCATCCGATAATGAGCTGTTTTTT. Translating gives CASSSDNELFF.

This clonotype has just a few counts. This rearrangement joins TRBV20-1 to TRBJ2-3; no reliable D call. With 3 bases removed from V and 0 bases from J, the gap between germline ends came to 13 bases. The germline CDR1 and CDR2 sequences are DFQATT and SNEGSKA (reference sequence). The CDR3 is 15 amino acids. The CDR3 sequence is CSARHSYLSTDTQYF. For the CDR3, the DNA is TGCAGTGCTAGGCACTCATACTTGAGCACAGATACGCAGTATTTT.

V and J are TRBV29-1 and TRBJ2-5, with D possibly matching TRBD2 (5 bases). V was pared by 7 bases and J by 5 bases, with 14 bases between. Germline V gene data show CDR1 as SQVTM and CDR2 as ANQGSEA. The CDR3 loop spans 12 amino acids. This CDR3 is CSASRGEETQYF. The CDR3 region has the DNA TGCAGCGCCTCCCGGGGAGAGGAGACCCAGTACTTC.

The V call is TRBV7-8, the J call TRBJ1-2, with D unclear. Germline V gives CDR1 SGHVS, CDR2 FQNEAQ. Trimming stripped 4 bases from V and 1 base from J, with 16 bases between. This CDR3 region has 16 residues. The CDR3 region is CASSSPAPLINYGYTF. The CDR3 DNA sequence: TGTGCCAGCAGCTCTCCTGCGCCGCTTATTAACTATGGCTACACCTTC.

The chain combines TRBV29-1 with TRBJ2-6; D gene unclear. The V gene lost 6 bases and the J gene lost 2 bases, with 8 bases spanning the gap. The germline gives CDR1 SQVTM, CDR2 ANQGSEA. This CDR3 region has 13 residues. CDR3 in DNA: TGCAGCGTATCTAGACCTGGGGCCAACGTCCTGACTTTC. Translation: CSVSRPGANVLTF.

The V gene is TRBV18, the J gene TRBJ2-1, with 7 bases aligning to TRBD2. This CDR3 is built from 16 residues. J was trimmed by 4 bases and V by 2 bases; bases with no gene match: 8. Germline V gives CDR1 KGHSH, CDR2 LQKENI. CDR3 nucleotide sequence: TGTGCCAGCTCACCAAGCGCTAGCGGACCTTACAATGAGCAGTTCTTC. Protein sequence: CASSPSASGPYNEQFF. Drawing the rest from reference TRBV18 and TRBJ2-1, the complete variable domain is NAGVMQNPRHLVRRRGQEARLRCSPMKGHSHVYWYRQLPEEGLKFMVYLQKENIIDESGMPKERFSAEFPKEGPSILRIQQVVRGDSAAYFCASSPSASGPYNEQFFGPGTRLTVL.

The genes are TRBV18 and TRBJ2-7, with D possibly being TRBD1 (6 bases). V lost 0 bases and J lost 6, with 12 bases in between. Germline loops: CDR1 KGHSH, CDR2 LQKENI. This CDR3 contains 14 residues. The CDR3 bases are TGTGCCAGCTCACCACCGGGGGCAGCGGTCGAGCAGTACTTC. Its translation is CASSPPGAAVEQYF.

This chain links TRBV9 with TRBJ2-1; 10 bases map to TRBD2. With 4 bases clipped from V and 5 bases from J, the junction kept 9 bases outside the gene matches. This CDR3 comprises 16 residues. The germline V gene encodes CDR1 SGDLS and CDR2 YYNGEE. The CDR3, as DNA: TGTGCCAGCAGCCCGAGCGGGGGGGTCCCCCACAATGAGCAGTTCTTC. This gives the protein CASSPSGGVPHNEQFF.

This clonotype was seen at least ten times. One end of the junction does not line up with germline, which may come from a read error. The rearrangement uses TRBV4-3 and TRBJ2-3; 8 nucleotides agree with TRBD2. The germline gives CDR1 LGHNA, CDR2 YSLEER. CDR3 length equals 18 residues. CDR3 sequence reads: CASSPGLAAGESKDTQYF. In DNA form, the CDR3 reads TGCGCCAGCAGCCCAGGGTTAGCAGCGGGAGAGAGCAAAGATACGCAGTATTTT.

The chain's CDR3 is CATSRDTPAAYEQYF. CDR3 nucleotides: TGTGCCACCAGCAGAGATACCCCGGCCGCCTACGAGCAGTACTTC. J is TRBJ2-7 and V is TRBV15, with unresolved D. The CDR3 consists of 15 residues. The ends were cut back, 0 bases at V and 2 bases at J, with 11 bases in the middle. CDR1 LNHNV and CDR2 YYDKDF come from the germline V gene (reference sequence).

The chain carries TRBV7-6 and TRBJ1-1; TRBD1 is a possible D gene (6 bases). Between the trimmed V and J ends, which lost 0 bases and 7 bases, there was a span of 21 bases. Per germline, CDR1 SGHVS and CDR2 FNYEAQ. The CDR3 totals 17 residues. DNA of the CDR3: TGTGCCAGCAGCTTAGCGGCAGGGGCCACCTCGAACGTTGAAGCTTTCTTT. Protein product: CASSLAAGATSNVEAFF.

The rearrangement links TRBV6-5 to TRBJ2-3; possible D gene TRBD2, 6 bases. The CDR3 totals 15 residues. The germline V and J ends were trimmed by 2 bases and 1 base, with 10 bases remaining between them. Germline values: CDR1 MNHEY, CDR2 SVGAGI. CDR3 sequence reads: CASSYRASGTDTQYF. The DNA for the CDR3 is TGTGCCAGCAGTTACCGGGCTAGCGGCACAGATACGCAGTATTTT.